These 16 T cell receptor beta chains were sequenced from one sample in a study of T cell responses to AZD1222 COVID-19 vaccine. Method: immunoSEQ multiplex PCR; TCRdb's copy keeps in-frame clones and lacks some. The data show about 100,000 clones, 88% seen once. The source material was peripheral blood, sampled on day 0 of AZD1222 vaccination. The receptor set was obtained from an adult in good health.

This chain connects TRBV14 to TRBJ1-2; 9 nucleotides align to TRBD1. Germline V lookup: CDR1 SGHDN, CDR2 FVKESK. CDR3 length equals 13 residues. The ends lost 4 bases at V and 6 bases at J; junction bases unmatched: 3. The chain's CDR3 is CASSRDRVNGYTF. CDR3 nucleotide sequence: TGTGCCAGCAGCCGGGACAGGGTAAATGGCTACACCTTC.

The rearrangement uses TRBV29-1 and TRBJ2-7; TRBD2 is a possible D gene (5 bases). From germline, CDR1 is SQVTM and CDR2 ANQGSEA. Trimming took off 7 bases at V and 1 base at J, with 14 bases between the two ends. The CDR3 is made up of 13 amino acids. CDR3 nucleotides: TGCAGCGCTCTTGAAGCGGTGTCCTACGAGCAGTACTTC. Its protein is CSALEAVSYEQYF.

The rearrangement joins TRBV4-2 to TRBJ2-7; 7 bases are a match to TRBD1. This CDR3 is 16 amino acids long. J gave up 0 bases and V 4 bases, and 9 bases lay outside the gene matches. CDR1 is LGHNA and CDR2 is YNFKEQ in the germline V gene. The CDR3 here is CASSRMPGQRSYEQYF. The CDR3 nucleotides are TGTGCCAGCAGCCGTATGCCGGGACAGCGCTCCTACGAGCAGTACTTC.

The CDR3 DNA follows: TGTGCCAGCAGCCCTCAGGGGTTTGGCTATGGCTACACCTTC. Amino acids: CASSPQGFGYGYTF. J is TRBJ1-2 and V is TRBV6-4; tentatively, D is TRBD1 (6 bases). The V gene lost 6 bases and the J gene lost 4 bases, with 15 bases spanning the gap. The CDR3 runs to 14 residues. The germline CDR1 and CDR2 sequences are MRHNA and SNTAGT.

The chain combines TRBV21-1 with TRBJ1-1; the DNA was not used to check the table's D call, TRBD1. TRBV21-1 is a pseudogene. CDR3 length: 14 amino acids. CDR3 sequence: CASSPRTGQTEAFF. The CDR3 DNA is TGTGCCAGCAGCCCCCGGACAGGCCAGACTGAAGCTTTCTTT.

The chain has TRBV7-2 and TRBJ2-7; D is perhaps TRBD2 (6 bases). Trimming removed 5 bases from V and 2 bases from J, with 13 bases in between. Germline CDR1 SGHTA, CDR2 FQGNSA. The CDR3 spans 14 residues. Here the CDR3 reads CASSRTWGAYEQYF. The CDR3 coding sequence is TGTGCCAGCAGCCGTACTTGGGGGGCCTACGAGCAGTACTTC.

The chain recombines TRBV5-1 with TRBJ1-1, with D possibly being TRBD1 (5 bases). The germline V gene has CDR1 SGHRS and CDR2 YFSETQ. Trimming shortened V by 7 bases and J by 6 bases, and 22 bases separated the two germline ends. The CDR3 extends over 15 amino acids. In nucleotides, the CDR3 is TGCGCCAGCTCCCTCGGGGAGCCCAAGGGACCTGAAGCTTTCTTT. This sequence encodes CASSLGEPKGPEAFF.

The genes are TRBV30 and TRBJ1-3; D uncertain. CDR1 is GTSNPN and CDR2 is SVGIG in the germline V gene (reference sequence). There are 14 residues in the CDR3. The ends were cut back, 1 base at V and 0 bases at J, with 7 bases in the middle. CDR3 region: CAWSEGSSGNTIYF. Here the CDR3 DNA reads TGTGCCTGGAGTGAAGGGAGCTCTGGAAACACCATATATTTT.

The CDR3 reads CASSPEAGEQYF. The CDR3 DNA reads TGTGCCAGCTCACCAGAGGCCGGCGAGCAGTACTTC. The rearrangement joins TRBV18 to TRBJ2-7; unclear D gene. Trimming cost V 2 bases and J 6 bases, with 8 bases left between them. The CDR3 sequence is 12 residues long. The germline CDR1 and CDR2 sequences are KGHSH and LQKENI.

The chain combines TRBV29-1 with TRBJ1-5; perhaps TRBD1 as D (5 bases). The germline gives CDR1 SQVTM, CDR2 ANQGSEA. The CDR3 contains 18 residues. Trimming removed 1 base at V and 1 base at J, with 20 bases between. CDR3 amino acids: CSVEAPGAEGLSNQPQHF. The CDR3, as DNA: TGCAGCGTTGAAGCTCCCGGGGCTGAGGGGTTAAGCAATCAGCCCCAGCATTTT.

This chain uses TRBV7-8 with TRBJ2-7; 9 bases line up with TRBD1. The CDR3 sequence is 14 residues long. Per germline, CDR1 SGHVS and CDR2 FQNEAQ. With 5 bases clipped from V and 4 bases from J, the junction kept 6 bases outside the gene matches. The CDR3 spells CASSPAGTGYEQYF. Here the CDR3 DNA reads TGTGCCAGCAGCCCCGCCGGGACAGGGTACGAGCAGTACTTC.

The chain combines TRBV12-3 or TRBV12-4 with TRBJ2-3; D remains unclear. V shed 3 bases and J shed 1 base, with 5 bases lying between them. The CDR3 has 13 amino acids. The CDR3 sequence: CASSFSGTDTQYF. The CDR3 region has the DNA TGTGCCAGCAGTTTTTCCGGCACAGATACGCAGTATTTT.

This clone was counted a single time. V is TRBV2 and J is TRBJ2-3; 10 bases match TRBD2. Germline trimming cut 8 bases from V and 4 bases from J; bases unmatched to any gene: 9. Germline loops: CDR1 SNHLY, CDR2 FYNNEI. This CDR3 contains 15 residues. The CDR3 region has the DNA TGTGCCAGCCCCTGGAGCGGGAGGGTAGCAGATACGCAGTATTTT. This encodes CASPWSGRVADTQYF.

Here the CDR3 DNA reads TGTGCCTGGGCTAGGGAAACTGGAAACACCATATATTTT. Translation: CAWARETGNTIYF. The J gene is TRBJ1-3, the V gene TRBV30; D uncertain. CDR3 length: 13 amino acids. Trimming pared 5 bases from V and 2 bases from J, leaving 10 bases between. The V gene's germline CDR1 is GTSNPN and CDR2 SVGIG (reference sequence).

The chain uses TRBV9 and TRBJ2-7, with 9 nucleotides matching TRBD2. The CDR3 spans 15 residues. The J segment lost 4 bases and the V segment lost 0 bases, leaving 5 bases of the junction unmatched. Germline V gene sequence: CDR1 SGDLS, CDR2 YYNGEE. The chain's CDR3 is CASSVAAGGQYEQYF. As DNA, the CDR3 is TGTGCCAGCAGCGTAGCAGCGGGAGGCCAGTACGAGCAGTACTTC.

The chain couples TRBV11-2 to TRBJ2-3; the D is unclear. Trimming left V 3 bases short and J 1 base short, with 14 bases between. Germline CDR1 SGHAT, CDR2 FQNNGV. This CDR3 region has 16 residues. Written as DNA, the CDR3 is TGTGCCAGCAGCTTGGTCCTCCCGATGGGCACAGATACGCAGTATTTT. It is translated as CASSLVLPMGTDTQYF.